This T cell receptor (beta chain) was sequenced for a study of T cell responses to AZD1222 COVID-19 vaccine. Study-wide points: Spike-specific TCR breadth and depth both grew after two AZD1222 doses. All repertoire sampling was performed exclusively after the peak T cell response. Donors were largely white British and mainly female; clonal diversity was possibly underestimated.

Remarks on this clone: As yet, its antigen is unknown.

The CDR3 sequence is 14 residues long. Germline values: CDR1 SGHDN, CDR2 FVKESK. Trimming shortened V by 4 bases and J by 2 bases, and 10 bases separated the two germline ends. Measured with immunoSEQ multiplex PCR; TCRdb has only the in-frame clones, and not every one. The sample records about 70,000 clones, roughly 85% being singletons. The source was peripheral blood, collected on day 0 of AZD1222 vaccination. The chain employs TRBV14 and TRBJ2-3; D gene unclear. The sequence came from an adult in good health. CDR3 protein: CASSPRQATDTQYF. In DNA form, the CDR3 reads TGTGCCAGCAGCCCTCGGCAGGCCACAGATACGCAGTATTTT.